A single sample is the source of the 10 T cell receptor beta chains below, sequenced in a study of T-cell reconstitution after alpha-beta-depleted transplantation in children. Library preparation (for TCRbeta) was performed with unique molecular identifiers. TCRdb used MiXCR to reprocess the PCR reads, holding one entry per CDR3 protein. The sample carries over 200,000 distinct CDR3 sequences, about 11% recorded once. The sequencing used PBMCs, collected before TCRalphabeta/CD19-depleted stem cell transplant. Receptors were obtained from a child less than two years old with acute myeloid leukemia, due to receive a stem cell transplant.

The chain joins TRBV5-5 to TRBJ2-1; no reliable D call. CDR1 is SGHKS and CDR2 is YYEKEE in the germline V gene (reference sequence). Trimming shortened V by 0 bases and J by 13 bases, and 14 bases separated the two germline ends. CDR3 size: 13 residues. As DNA, the CDR3 is TGTGCCAGCAGCTTGGTGGTTATCGACCCTCAGTTCTTC. Amino acids: CASSLVVIDPQFF.

This clonotype showed up many times. This chain connects TRBV5-1 to TRBJ2-1, with D possibly matching TRBD2 (6 bases). The V gene lost 5 bases and the J gene lost 7 bases, with 16 bases spanning the gap. Germline-derived CDR1 and CDR2 are SGHRS and YFSETQ. The CDR3 loop spans 14 amino acids. CDR3 sequence (DNA): TGCGCCAGCAGGAAGTCTAGCGATCCTAATGAGCAGTTCTTC. Protein sequence: CASRKSSDPNEQFF.

The table lists this clonotype with many counts. The chain combines TRBV19 with TRBJ2-3; TRBD2 agrees at 9 bases. Germline loops: CDR1 LNHDA, CDR2 SQIVND (reference sequence). V shed 2 bases and J 1 base; nucleotides not matched to a gene: 7. The CDR3 is made up of 17 amino acids. The CDR3 sequence: CASSIIAGELGTDTQYF. For the CDR3, the DNA is TGTGCCAGTAGTATAATAGCGGGAGAGTTGGGCACAGATACGCAGTATTTT.

The table lists this clonotype with many counts. The V and J genes are TRBV28 and TRBJ1-1; D is possibly TRBD1 (5 bases). CDR3 size: 16 residues. Germline CDR1 is MDHEN and CDR2 is SYDVKM. The ends were cut back, 3 bases at V and 0 bases at J, with 14 bases in the middle. DNA for the CDR3: TGTGCCAGCAGTTTGAGGGGCCCTCTTATGAACACTGAAGCTTTCTTT. Translating gives CASSLRGPLMNTEAFF.

This clonotype was detected only a few times. The chain links TRBV7-8 to TRBJ2-1; TRBD1 matches 9 bases. V lost 5 bases to trimming and J lost 9 bases; unmatched junction nucleotides: 8. The CDR3 contains 14 residues. Germline CDR1 and CDR2: SGHVS and FQNEAQ. CDR3 residues: CASSAGTGTVEQFF. The CDR3 bases are TGTGCCAGCAGCGCCGGGACAGGGACGGTTGAGCAGTTCTTC.

Regarding this clonotype: A much larger clone lies a single base off, so this may be a read error. The chain carries TRBV7-2 and TRBJ1-5; D is unclear. CDR1 is SGHTA and CDR2 is FQGNSA in the germline V gene. The CDR3 consists of 13 residues. CDR3 nucleotide sequence: TGTGCCAGCAGCTTATCCAGCGTCCAGCCCCAGCAGTTT. This sequence encodes CASSLSSVQPQQF.

This clonotype appeared many times. The rearrangement links TRBV6-4 to TRBJ1-1; 9 nucleotides agree with TRBD1. V lost 4 bases to trimming and J lost 3 bases; unmatched junction nucleotides: 3. This CDR3 comprises 14 residues. Germline V gene data show CDR1 as MRHNA and CDR2 as SNTAGT. For the CDR3, the DNA is TGTGCCAGCAGTGTCCGACAGGGGGACACTGAAGCTTTCTTT. Protein: CASSVRQGDTEAFF.

This clonotype came up many times. The genes are TRBV20-1 and TRBJ2-1; TRBD1 matches at 8 bases. This CDR3 has 13 residues. J was trimmed by 8 bases and V by 2 bases; bases with no gene match: 5. The germline V gene has CDR1 DFQATT and CDR2 SNEGSKA (reference sequence). In DNA form, the CDR3 reads TGCAGTGCTAGACAGGGGGCCCACGATGAGCAGTTCTTC. Translating it yields CSARQGAHDEQFF.

CDR3 sequence reads: CASSMPTGRVNSPLHF. The CDR3 DNA reads TGTGCCAGTAGTATGCCGACAGGACGAGTTAATTCACCCCTCCACTTT. The genes are TRBV19 and TRBJ1-6, with a weak D call TRBD1 (6 bases). Germline values: CDR1 LNHDA, CDR2 SQIVND (reference sequence). The CDR3 consists of 16 residues. The V end lost 3 bases, the J end lost 6 bases, and 15 bases lay between the germline ends.

This clonotype was seen ten or more times. J is TRBJ1-2 and V is TRBV6-6; D unresolved. Per the germline V gene, CDR1 is MNHNY and CDR2 is SVGAGI (reference sequence). The CDR3 loop spans 13 amino acids. Trimming took off 0 bases at V and 5 bases at J, with 7 bases between the two ends. The CDR3 sequence is CASSYSAGYGYTF. The CDR3 nucleotides read TGTGCCAGCAGTTACTCCGCGGGGTATGGCTACACCTTC.